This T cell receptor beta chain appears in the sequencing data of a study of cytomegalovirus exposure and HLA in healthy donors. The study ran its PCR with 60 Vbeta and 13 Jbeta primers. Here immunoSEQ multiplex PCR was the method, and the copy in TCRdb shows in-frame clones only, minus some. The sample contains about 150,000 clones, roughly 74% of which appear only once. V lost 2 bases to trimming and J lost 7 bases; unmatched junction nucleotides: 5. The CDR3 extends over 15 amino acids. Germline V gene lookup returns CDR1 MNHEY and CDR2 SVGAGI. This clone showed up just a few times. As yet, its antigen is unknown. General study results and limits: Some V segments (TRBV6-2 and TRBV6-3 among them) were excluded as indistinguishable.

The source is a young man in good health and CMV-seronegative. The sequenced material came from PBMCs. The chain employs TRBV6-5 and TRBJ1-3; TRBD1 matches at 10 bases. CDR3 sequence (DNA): TGTGCCAGCAGTTACGGGACAGGGGATTCCAACACCATATATTTT. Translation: CASSYGTGDSNTIYF.